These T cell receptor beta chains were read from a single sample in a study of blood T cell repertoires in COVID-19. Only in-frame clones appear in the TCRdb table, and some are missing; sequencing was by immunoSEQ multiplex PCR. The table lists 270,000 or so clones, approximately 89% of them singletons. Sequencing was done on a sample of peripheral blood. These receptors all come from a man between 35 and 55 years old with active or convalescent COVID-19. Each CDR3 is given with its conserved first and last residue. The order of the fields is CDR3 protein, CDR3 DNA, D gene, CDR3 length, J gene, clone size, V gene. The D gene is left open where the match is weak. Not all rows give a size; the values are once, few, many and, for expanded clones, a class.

CATEGPLENGYTF,TGTGCCACGGAGGGCCCCCTCGAGAATGGCTACACCTTC,.,13,TRBJ1-2,.,TRBV5-6
CASSGLLAGGLNEQFF,TGTGCCAGCAGTGGATTACTAGCGGGGGGGCTCAATGAGCAGTTCTTC,TRBD2,16,TRBJ2-1,.,TRBV27
CASSETGEQFF,TGTGCCAGCAGCGAGACAGGGGAGCAGTTCTTC,TRBD1,11,TRBJ2-1,few,TRBV9
CASRTTSGTGGLEQYF,TGCGCCAGCAGGACCACCTCCGGGACAGGGGGGCTCGAGCAGTACTTC,TRBD1,16,TRBJ2-7,.,TRBV5-1
CASSLEQSGEKLFF,TGTGCCAGCAGCTTGGAGCAGAGCGGTGAAAAACTGTTTTTT,.,14,TRBJ1-4,.,TRBV5-8
CASSPDLWPQHF,TGTGCCAGTAGTCCCGACTTGTGGCCCCAGCATTTT,.,12,TRBJ1-5,.,TRBV19
CAWTVPIRGEQYF,TGTGCCTGGACGGTTCCCATTAGAGGCGAGCAGTACTTC,.,13,TRBJ2-7,.,TRBV30
CAWTGGGYTF,TGTGCCTGGACAGGGGGTGGCTACACCTTC,TRBD1,10,TRBJ1-2,.,TRBV30
CASSFPQGIGYTF,TGTGCCAGCAGTTTTCCACAGGGCATTGGCTACACCTTC,.,13,TRBJ1-2,.,TRBV28
CASSTAPGVDTGELFF,TGCGCCAGCAGCACCGCACCAGGGGTGGACACCGGGGAGCTGTTTTTT,.,16,TRBJ2-2,.,TRBV5-1
CASSQGTGTYVNEQFF,TGCGCCAGCAGCCAAGGGACAGGGACATACGTGAATGAGCAGTTCTTC,TRBD1,16,TRBJ2-1,.,TRBV4-1
CASSRVTNEKLFF,TGTGCCAGCAGTCGGGTAACTAATGAAAAACTGTTTTTT,.,13,TRBJ1-4,.,TRBV28
CASSQATYEQYF,TGTGCCAGCAGCCAAGCCACCTACGAGCAGTACTTC,.,12,TRBJ2-7,.,TRBV4-2
CASSDPGQANNEQFF,TGTGCCAGCAGTGACCCGGGACAGGCTAACAATGAGCAGTTCTTC,TRBD1,15,TRBJ2-1,.,TRBV6-6
CASSYSRLGGNEQFF,TGTGCCAGCAGTTACTCGCGATTGGGGGGCAATGAGCAGTTCTTC,.,15,TRBJ2-1,.,TRBV6-5
CASSRRGGITEAFF,TGTGCCAGCTCCCGGAGGGGGGGTATCACTGAAGCTTTCTTT,.,14,TRBJ1-1,.,TRBV25-1
CASSLEGGLNTEAFF,TGCGCCAGCAGCTTGGAAGGGGGATTGAACACTGAAGCTTTCTTT,.,15,TRBJ1-1,.,TRBV5-1
CASSHPTGQFEKLFF,TGTGCCAGCAGCCACCCGACAGGGCAATTTGAAAAACTGTTTTTT,TRBD1,15,TRBJ1-4,few,TRBV28
CASSGSRGLGDVEAFF,TGCGCCAGCAGTGGGTCCCGGGGACTGGGGGATGTGGAAGCTTTCTTT,.,16,TRBJ1-1,few,TRBV10-2
CASSLGVTGDTGELFF,TGCGCCAGCAGCTTGGGGGTGACAGGGGACACCGGGGAGCTGTTTTTT,TRBD1,16,TRBJ2-2,.,TRBV5-1
CASRAGNQETQYF,TGTGCCAGCAGGGCGGGGAACCAAGAGACCCAGTACTTC,.,13,TRBJ2-5,.,TRBV6-6
CASRPDQGLGQPQHF,TGTGCCAGCAGGCCGGACCAGGGCCTCGGTCAGCCCCAGCATTTT,.,15,TRBJ1-5,many,TRBV2
CASSQDSRLAGNTGELFF,TGTGCCAGCAGCCAAGACTCTAGGCTAGCGGGGAATACCGGGGAGCTGTTTTTT,TRBD2,18,TRBJ2-2,.,TRBV14
CASSSAPGEQFF,TGTGCCAGCAGCTCCGCGCCAGGTGAGCAGTTCTTC,.,12,TRBJ2-1,.,TRBV7-6
CAYLRDYQDVELFF,TGTGCCTATCTCCGGGACTACCAGGACGTGGAGCTGTTTTTT,TRBD2,14,TRBJ2-2,once,TRBV30
CASSSLAGGREQFF,TGTGCCAGCAGCTCACTAGCGGGGGGGCGGGAGCAGTTCTTC,TRBD2,14,TRBJ2-1,.,TRBV11-2
CASSPPYGENTGELFF,TGTGCCAGCAGCCCTCCTTACGGGGAGAACACCGGGGAGCTGTTTTTT,.,16,TRBJ2-2,.,TRBV7-3
CASSVDYGGSGELFF,TGTGCCAGCAGCGTGGACTACGGTGGATCCGGGGAGCTGTTTTTT,.,15,TRBJ2-2,once,TRBV2
CASSVDRDETEAFF,TGTGCCAGCAGCGTGGACAGGGACGAGACTGAAGCTTTCTTT,TRBD1,14,TRBJ1-1,.,TRBV5-4
CASSPGRNYGYTF,TGTGCCAGCTCACCGGGGAGGAACTATGGCTACACCTTC,.,13,TRBJ1-2,.,TRBV18
CASSGAKQETQYF,TGCGCCAGCAGCGGGGCGAAACAAGAGACCCAGTACTTC,.,13,TRBJ2-5,.,TRBV5-1
CASRSEGGTEAFF,TGTGCCAGCAGGTCCGAGGGAGGGACTGAAGCTTTCTTT,.,13,TRBJ1-1,.,TRBV3-1/TRBV3-2
CASSQGRGAITEAFF,TGTGCCAGCAGCCAAGGCAGGGGGGCAATCACTGAAGCTTTCTTT,TRBD1,15,TRBJ1-1,.,TRBV3-1/TRBV3-2
CASSLGDRGNTEAFF,TGTGCCAGCAGCTTAGGAGACAGGGGTAACACTGAAGCTTTCTTT,TRBD1,15,TRBJ1-1,.,TRBV7-6
CASSQQGGPNEQFF,TGTGCCAGCAGCCAACAGGGGGGGCCGAATGAGCAGTTCTTC,.,14,TRBJ2-1,once,TRBV7-2
CASRSDRGRSGANVLTF,TGTGCCAGCAGATCGGACAGGGGGCGCTCTGGGGCCAACGTCCTGACTTTC,TRBD1,17,TRBJ2-6,.,TRBV5-6
CASSQGGSRVSEQFF,TGCGCCAGCAGCCAAGGAGGGTCCCGGGTGTCTGAGCAGTTCTTC,.,15,TRBJ2-1,.,TRBV4-1
CATSRGYNEQFF,TGTGCCACCAGTCGAGGCTACAATGAGCAGTTCTTC,.,12,TRBJ2-1,.,TRBV24-1
CASSSNRGTFTGELFF,TGTGCCAGCAGCTCGAACAGGGGCACCTTTACCGGGGAGCTGTTTTTT,TRBD1,16,TRBJ2-2,.,TRBV7-9
CASGLITGVGANVLTF,TGTGCTAGTGGTTTGATTACAGGGGTTGGGGCCAACGTCCTGACTTTC,TRBD1,16,TRBJ2-6,once,TRBV12-5
CAGTGKTEAFF,TGCGCCGGGACAGGCAAAACTGAAGCTTTCTTT,TRBD1,11,TRBJ1-1,.,TRBV20-1
CASSLGFGTGQGEKLFF,TGTGCCAGCAGCTTGGGGTTTGGGACAGGGCAAGGTGAAAAACTGTTTTTT,TRBD1,17,TRBJ1-4,.,TRBV5-6
CAIGPSPGGEQFF,TGTGCCATCGGGCCTAGCCCAGGGGGTGAGCAGTTCTTC,TRBD1,13,TRBJ2-1,.,TRBV10-3
CASSPSGGNEKLFF,TGTGCCAGCAGCCCCTCGGGGGGGAACGAAAAACTGTTTTTT,.,14,TRBJ1-4,.,TRBV11-3
CASSFSPTGPNYGYTF,TGTGCCAGCAGTTTTTCTCCGACAGGCCCAAACTATGGCTACACCTTC,.,16,TRBJ1-2,.,TRBV6-5
CATSDPTGGDEKLFF,TGTGCCACCAGTGACCCGACAGGGGGGGACGAAAAACTGTTTTTT,TRBD1,15,TRBJ1-4,.,TRBV24-1
CASSYDRGDTEAFF,TGTGCCAGCAGTTATGACAGGGGGGACACTGAAGCTTTCTTT,TRBD1,14,TRBJ1-1,.,TRBV28
CASSLAGRGNTIYF,TGTGCCAGCAGTTTAGCAGGGCGGGGAAACACCATATATTTT,.,14,TRBJ1-3,.,TRBV28
CASSIDRAPLPREFSDTQYF,TGTGCCAGTAGTATAGATCGGGCCCCCCTCCCGCGGGAGTTCTCAGATACGCAGTATTTT,TRBD2,20,TRBJ2-3,.,TRBV19
CASSFRSGGNYGYTF,TGTGCCAGCAGTTTCCGATCCGGGGGTAACTATGGCTACACCTTC,.,15,TRBJ1-2,.,TRBV6-2/TRBV6-3
CASSQNRGGGNEKLFF,TGTGCCAGCAGTCAAAACAGGGGTGGTGGTAATGAAAAACTGTTTTTT,TRBD1,16,TRBJ1-4,once,TRBV28
CASSQTSGSYNEQFF,TGTGCCAGCAGCCAAACTAGCGGGAGCTACAATGAGCAGTTCTTC,TRBD2,15,TRBJ2-1,.,TRBV14
CASSASGEPRGGYTF,TGTGCCAGCAGCGCGTCAGGGGAACCTCGAGGTGGCTACACCTTC,.,15,TRBJ1-2,.,TRBV9
CASSPGTGLGNQPQHF,TGTGCCAGTAGTCCCGGGACAGGGCTCGGCAATCAGCCCCAGCATTTT,TRBD1,16,TRBJ1-5,few,TRBV19
CASSQERVNTEAFF,TGTGCCAGCAGCCAAGAGCGGGTGAACACTGAAGCTTTCTTT,.,14,TRBJ1-1,.,TRBV3-1/TRBV3-2
CASSLAGGAETQYF,TGTGCCAGCAGCTTAGCAGGGGGCGCAGAGACCCAGTACTTC,TRBD1,14,TRBJ2-5,.,TRBV7-9
CSVRPPGDTQYF,TGCAGCGTTAGGCCACCGGGGGATACGCAGTATTTT,.,12,TRBJ2-3,once,TRBV29-1